Given below is one T cell receptor (beta chain) in context. The antigen is unknown. The sample originates from a study of cytomegalovirus exposure and HLA in healthy donors. Study details: Among 350 to 500 genotyped donors, 80% to 90% fell in the Caucasian-associated ancestry cluster.

This CDR3 contains 14 residues. Looked up from germline, CDR1 is MNHEY and CDR2 is SMNVEV (reference sequence). The ends lost 6 bases at V and 6 bases at J; junction bases unmatched: 8. The study ran its PCR with 60 Vbeta and 13 Jbeta primers. Assay used: immunoSEQ multiplex PCR; TCRdb lists only in-frame clones, some missing. The data contain 150,000 to 200,000 clones, 65% to 85% of them singletons. Study-level results: When a later analysis was performed, an Asian-associated ancestry cluster reportedly had fewer N-insertions than the approximately 690-donor mean. Cytomegalovirus status was reportedly diagnosed by the classifier with high sensitivity and specificity.

The origin of this receptor is a man aged 45-65 years in good health and CMV-seronegative. The rearrangement uses TRBV27 and TRBJ2-7; 10 bases fit TRBD2. Sequencing used PBMCs. The CDR3: CASRTSGEGFEQYF. CDR3 nucleotides: TGTGCCAGCAGAACTAGCGGGGAGGGCTTCGAGCAGTACTTC.